Below are 22 T cell receptor beta chains sequenced from a single sample in a study of radiotherapy plus CTLA-4 blockade in lung cancer. The protocol was immunoSEQ multiplex PCR, while the TCRdb copy is restricted to in-frame clones and leaves out a portion. The sample includes around 80,000 clones, around four fifths of them seen just once. The sample consisted of peripheral blood, taken from a patient treated with radiotherapy plus ipilimumab. The source of these receptors is a human donor with non-small cell lung cancer who had stable disease on radiotherapy plus ipilimumab.

The V call is TRBV9, the J call TRBJ1-6, with 7 positions matching TRBD1. The germline CDR1 and CDR2 sequences are SGDLS and YYNGEE. V gave up 0 bases and J gave up 5 bases; unmatched junction bases: 2. This CDR3 region has 15 residues. The CDR3 sequence: CASSVDGQDNSPLHF. CDR3 bases: TGTGCCAGCAGCGTAGATGGACAGGATAATTCACCCCTCCACTTT.

This rearrangement joins TRBV10-2 to TRBJ2-5, with TRBD2 matching over 10 bases. The germline CDR1 and CDR2 sequences are WSHSY and SAAADI. There are 14 residues in the CDR3. Losses at the gene ends were 8 bases for V and 3 bases for J; bases not matched to a gene: 6. In nucleotides, the CDR3 is TGCGCCAGCCAAGGGCTAGCGGGAGAAGAGACCCAGTACTTC. Protein product: CASQGLAGEETQYF.

The chain is built from TRBV27 and TRBJ2-1, with 8 bases identical to TRBD2. The CDR3 length is 15 residues. Germline V lookup: CDR1 MNHEY, CDR2 SMNVEV (reference sequence). After removal of 2 bases from V and 2 bases from J, the junction contained 2 bases not matched to a gene. The chain's CDR3 is CASSLAGGTYNEQFF. The CDR3 DNA reads as TGTGCCAGCAGTTTAGCGGGAGGTACCTACAATGAGCAGTTCTTC.

This chain uses TRBV18 with TRBJ2-7, with D perhaps TRBD2 (5 bases). This CDR3 contains 16 residues. CDR1 and CDR2 from the germline V gene are KGHSH and LQKENI. With 1 base removed from V and 5 bases from J, the gap between germline ends came to 18 bases. The CDR3 sequence is CASSPQVNRGADEQYF. As DNA, the CDR3 is TGTGCCAGCTCACCACAGGTGAACCGGGGAGCGGACGAGCAGTACTTC. The full variable domain, in which reference TRBV18 and TRBJ2-7 provide the parts outside the CDR3, is NAGVMQNPRHLVRRRGQEARLRCSPMKGHSHVYWYRQLPEEGLKFMVYLQKENIIDESGMPKERFSAEFPKEGPSILRIQQVVRGDSAAYFCASSPQVNRGADEQYFGPGTRLTVT.

The V gene is TRBV2, the J gene TRBJ2-1, with 7 bases aligning to TRBD1. V dropped 5 bases and J dropped 9; count of bases not matched to a gene: 13. The CDR3 extends over 15 amino acids. Germline CDR1 and CDR2: SNHLY and FYNNEI. In DNA, the CDR3 is TGTGCCAGCAGTTATTCAAGGGGGCCGGTCGGTGAGCAGTTCTTC. It codes for CASSYSRGPVGEQFF.

J is TRBJ1-4 and V is TRBV6-5; a possible D gene is TRBD1 (5 bases). There are 14 residues in the CDR3. V was clipped by 6 bases and J by 4 bases, with 12 bases between them. Germline assignment: CDR1 MNHEY and CDR2 SVGAGI. CDR3 sequence (DNA): TGTGCCAGCAGGAAAGATAGGGGTAATGAAAAACTGTTTTTT. The encoded protein is CASRKDRGNEKLFF.

V gene TRBV7-9 combines with J gene TRBJ1-1; D unclear. Germline V gene lookup returns CDR1 SEHNR and CDR2 FQNEAQ (reference sequence). V was shortened by 2 bases and J by 6 bases, with 7 bases between the two germline ends. The CDR3 consists of 12 residues. The CDR3 loop is CASSLLGAEAFF. The CDR3 nucleotides are TGTGCCAGCAGCTTATTGGGCGCTGAAGCTTTCTTT.

The chain combines TRBV6-1 with TRBJ1-1; no reliable D call. The CDR3 is made up of 11 amino acids. Trimming shortened V by 8 bases and J by 10 bases, and 14 bases separated the two germline ends. The germline gives CDR1 MNHNS, CDR2 SASEGT. The CDR3: CASYLGEGAFF. The CDR3 DNA sequence: TGTGCCAGCTATTTAGGTGAAGGAGCTTTCTTT.

V gene TRBV27 combines with J gene TRBJ2-2; possibly TRBD2 for D (7 bases). This CDR3 contains 13 residues. Trimming cost V 7 bases and J 4 bases, with 10 bases left between them. Germline V gene lookup returns CDR1 MNHEY and CDR2 SMNVEV (reference sequence). CDR3 nucleotide sequence: TGTGCCAGCACGGGGGGCGGCACCGGGGAGCTGTTTTTT. Its translation is CASTGGGTGELFF.

The V gene is TRBV2, the J gene TRBJ2-2; TRBD1 might be the D (7 bases). Trimming took off 4 bases at V and 6 bases at J, with 15 bases between the two ends. Germline V gives CDR1 SNHLY, CDR2 FYNNEI. The CDR3 consists of 15 residues. The CDR3 region has the DNA TGTGCCAGCAGTGGGGAAGGCAGGGGGGCCGGGGAGCTGTTTTTT. It encodes CASSGEGRGAGELFF.

This clone was seen a few times. The chain joins TRBV28 to TRBJ1-2; 7 bases align to TRBD1. V lost 7 bases, J lost 2 bases, and 7 bases stayed unmatched. This CDR3 spans 14 amino acids. In germline, CDR1 is MDHEN, CDR2 SYDVKM. As DNA, the CDR3 is TGTGCCAGCAACCTAGGAGGGGGCAACTATGGCTACACCTTC. The encoded protein is CASNLGGGNYGYTF.

The V call is TRBV7-8, the J call TRBJ2-7; 7 nucleotides line up with TRBD2. CDR3 size: 14 residues. Unmatched junction bases numbered 4, after V lost 5 bases and J lost 0 bases. Germline loops: CDR1 SGHVS, CDR2 FQNEAQ. CDR3 region: CASSEGGSSYEQYF. For the CDR3, the DNA is TGTGCCAGCAGCGAGGGAGGGAGCTCCTACGAGCAGTACTTC.

The V and J genes are TRBV27 and TRBJ2-7; TRBD1 might be the D (6 bases). CDR1 is MNHEY and CDR2 is SMNVEV in the germline V gene (reference sequence). V lost 7 bases and J lost 4, with 17 bases in between. This CDR3 is 14 amino acids long. The CDR3 loop is CASMSRDNSYEQYF. The CDR3, as DNA: TGTGCCAGCATGAGCCGGGACAACTCTTACGAGCAGTACTTC.

The V call is TRBV7-8, the J call TRBJ2-3; 9 bases are shared with TRBD2. The V gene end was trimmed by 5 bases and the J gene end by 5 bases; junction bases not matched to a gene: 5. CDR1 and CDR2 (germline): SGHVS, FQNEAQ. CDR3 length equals 14 residues. The CDR3 loop is CASSSRLAEDTQYF. The DNA of the CDR3 is TGTGCCAGCAGCAGCAGACTAGCGGAAGATACGCAGTATTTT. The variable domain in full, with the rest retrieved from reference TRBV7-8 and TRBJ2-3, is GAGVSQSPRYKVAKRGQDVALRCDPISGHVSLFWYQQALGQGPEFLTYFQNEAQLDKSGLPSDRFFAERPEGSVSTLKIQRTQQEDSAVYLCASSSRLAEDTQYFGPGTRLTVL.

Written as DNA, the CDR3 is TGTGCCTGGACAGGGACTAGCGGGAGCGGGAAGACCCAGTACTTC. As protein: CAWTGTSGSGKTQYF. The V gene is TRBV30, the J gene TRBJ2-5; 14 bases align to TRBD2. Per the germline V gene, CDR1 is GTSNPN and CDR2 is SVGIG (reference sequence). The CDR3 has 15 residues. J was trimmed by 6 bases and V by 4 bases; bases with no gene match: 7. The whole variable domain, filled in from reference TRBV30 and TRBJ2-5, reads SQTIHQWPATLVQPVGSPLSLECTVEGTSNPNLYWYRQAAGRGLQLLFYSVGIGQISSEVPQNLSASRPQDRQFILSSKKLLLSDSGFYLCAWTGTSGSGKTQYFGPGTRLLVL.

This chain links TRBV28 with TRBJ1-3; D gene uncertain. The ends were cut back, 5 bases at V and 8 bases at J, with 16 bases in the middle. In germline, CDR1 is MDHEN, CDR2 SYDVKM. This CDR3 spans 14 amino acids. CDR3 bases: TGTGCCAGCAGTCTTAGTCGGACCCGGGACACCATATATTTT. This translates into CASSLSRTRDTIYF.

This chain joins TRBV7-6 and TRBJ1-1; D might be TRBD1 (6 bases). This CDR3 is 13 amino acids long. From germline, CDR1 is SGHVS and CDR2 FNYEAQ. With 7 bases removed from V and 2 bases from J, the gap between germline ends came to 11 bases. The chain's CDR3 is CASKRDTNTEAFF. The CDR3 bases are TGTGCCAGCAAAAGGGACACCAACACTGAAGCTTTCTTT.

A single count supports this clone. V is TRBV5-1 and J is TRBJ1-1; TRBD1 might be the D (6 bases). V lost 0 bases, J lost 0 bases, and 9 bases lay in between. The CDR3 consists of 15 residues. Germline lookup yields CDR1 SGHRS and CDR2 YFSETQ. This chain's CDR3 is CASSLVDSMNTEAFF. In nucleotides, the CDR3 is TGCGCCAGCAGCTTGGTGGACAGCATGAACACTGAAGCTTTCTTT.

The CDR3 reads CAANRDRNTGELFF. CDR3 sequence (DNA): TGTGCCGCAAACCGGGACAGGAACACCGGGGAGCTGTTTTTT. This chain links TRBV6-1 with TRBJ2-2; 7 bases align to TRBD1. This CDR3 is built from 14 residues. Trimming took 11 bases from V and 1 from J; bases not matched to a gene: 7. CDR1 MNHNS and CDR2 SASEGT come from the germline V gene.

In nucleotides, the CDR3 is TGCGCCAGCAGCCGAGTGGGAGACAGTTATGGCGAGCAGTACTTC. The encoded protein is CASSRVGDSYGEQYF. This chain uses TRBV5-1 with TRBJ2-7; D tentatively reads TRBD1 or TRBD2 (5 bases each). The CDR3 has 15 amino acids. Trimming shortened V by 4 bases and J by 6 bases, and 20 bases separated the two germline ends. Germline-derived CDR1 and CDR2 are SGHRS and YFSETQ.

This clone was recorded a few times. The CDR3 loop is CASTRSAPRNEKLFF. DNA of the CDR3: TGCGCCAGCACCCGATCAGCTCCCCGGAATGAAAAACTGTTTTTT. V is TRBV5-1 and J is TRBJ1-4, with D hard to call. The V gene lost 6 bases and the J gene lost 5 bases, with 17 bases spanning the gap. The CDR3 sequence is 15 residues long. The V gene's germline CDR1 is SGHRS and CDR2 YFSETQ.

V is TRBV10-2 and J is TRBJ1-4; TRBD1 aligns across 7 bases. Germline V gene data show CDR1 as WSHSY and CDR2 as SAAADI. J gave up 0 bases and V 3 bases, and 13 bases lay outside the gene matches. The CDR3 length is 19 residues. CDR3 in DNA: TGCGCCAGCAGTGATCCTAGACAGGGATCCTTAACAACTAATGAAAAACTGTTTTTT. This gives the protein CASSDPRQGSLTTNEKLFF.